This T cell receptor beta chain appears in the sequencing data of a study of OX40 agonist ivuxolimab in advanced cancers. Study information: Dose-escalation patients had hepatocellular carcinoma, melanoma, renal cell or head and neck cancer. Aged 23 to 79 with a mean of about 63 years, they were more than 80% male.

As regards this clone: Its target is unknown.

Whole-study findings and limits: Normalized T-cell clonal expansion was also low in a subset of nonresponders.

Trimming pared 10 bases from V and 2 bases from J, leaving 15 bases between. Looked up from germline, CDR1 is SEHNR and CDR2 is FQNEAQ (reference sequence). This CDR3 is 13 amino acids long. TCRdb's copy holds only in-frame clones and misses some; the assay was immunoSEQ multiplex PCR. The data contain under 20,000 clones, about 90% of them singletons. The source was CD4+ or CD8+ T cells sorted from blood, collected in a trial of the OX40 agonist ivuxolimab. This receptor was taken from an adult with an advanced solid tumor such as melanoma, head and neck, liver or kidney cancer. This chain uses TRBV7-9 with TRBJ2-7; TRBD1 is a possible D gene (6 bases). CDR3 bases: TGTGCCATCCAACCCAGGGACACCTACGAGCAGTACTTC. It encodes CAIQPRDTYEQYF.